The sequence of this TCR beta chain was determined in a study of T cell changes during pregnancy in multiple sclerosis. This CDR3 has 13 amino acids. Germline CDR1 SGDLS, CDR2 YYNGEE. The germline V and J ends were trimmed by 4 bases and 4 bases, with 12 bases remaining between them. The protocol was immunoSEQ multiplex PCR, while the TCRdb copy is restricted to in-frame clones and leaves out a portion. This sample has about 50,000 clones; nearly 90% occur once, and the top ten carry about 5.1%. The sequencing here drew on peripheral blood, taken after pregnancy. The chain combines TRBV9 with TRBJ2-7; tentatively, D is TRBD1 (6 bases). The sequence was collected from a female donor in good health, enrolled as a control in a pregnancy study. The CDR3 nucleotides are TGTGCCAGCAGCTCCGGGACACTTTACGAGCAGTACTTC. Translation: CASSSGTLYEQYF.